This record looks at one T cell receptor (beta chain) sequence and its context. Its target is unknown. These data belong to a study of shared clonotypes between healthy human individuals. The wider study: Per-donor plates numbered three CD4 naive, three CD4 memory, two CD8 naive and one CD8 memory. Study-wide results and limits: The study found lower generation probabilities in non-shared clonotypes than in those shared by all four donors. Shared across several donors were roughly 4.8% of the naive CD4 clonotypes.

Trimming left V 6 bases short and J 4 bases short, with 13 bases between. Germline CDR1 is SNHLY and CDR2 is FYNNEI. The length of the CDR3 is 14 residues. Using 200 ng DNA, approximately 30,000 T cell genomes, the sorted-subset replicate PCRs were run. Sequencing used immunoSEQ multiplex PCR; TCRdb keeps in-frame clones, though not all of them. The sample lists hundreds of thousands of clones; 74% were seen once. The rearrangement joins TRBV2 to TRBJ1-5, with a tentative D call TRBD1 (5 bases). The receptor was isolated from a woman aged 25 to 45 in good health. Material for sequencing was memory CD4+ T cells sorted from blood. Indicated subset: CD45RA-negative fraction. The CDR3 sequence is CASSQAGGNQPQHF. CDR3 DNA: TGTGCCAGCAGCCAAGCGGGGGGAAATCAGCCCCAGCATTTT.